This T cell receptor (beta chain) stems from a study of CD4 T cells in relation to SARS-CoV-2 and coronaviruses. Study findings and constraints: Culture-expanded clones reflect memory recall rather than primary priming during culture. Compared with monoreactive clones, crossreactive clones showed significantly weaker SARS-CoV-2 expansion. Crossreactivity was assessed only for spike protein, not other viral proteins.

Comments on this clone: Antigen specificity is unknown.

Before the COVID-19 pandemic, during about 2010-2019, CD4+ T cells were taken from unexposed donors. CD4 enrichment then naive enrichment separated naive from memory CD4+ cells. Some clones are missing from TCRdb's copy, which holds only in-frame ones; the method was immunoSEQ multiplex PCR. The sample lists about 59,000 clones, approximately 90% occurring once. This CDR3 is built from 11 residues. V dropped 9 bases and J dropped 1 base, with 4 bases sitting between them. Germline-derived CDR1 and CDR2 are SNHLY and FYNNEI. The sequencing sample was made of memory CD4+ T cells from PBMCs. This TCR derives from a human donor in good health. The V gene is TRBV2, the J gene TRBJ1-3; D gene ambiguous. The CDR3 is CASKSGNTIYF. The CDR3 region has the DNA TGTGCCAGTAAATCTGGAAACACCATATATTTT.